This is a list of T cell receptor beta chains from one sample in a study of T cell responses to AZD1222 COVID-19 vaccine. Profiling relied on immunoSEQ multiplex PCR, and the TCRdb table lists in-frame clones only, not all of them. The table shows roughly 120,000 clones, with about 86% occurring only once. Sample: peripheral blood, taken 28 days after the second AZD1222 dose. The source of these receptors is an adult who received the AZD1222 COVID-19 vaccine. Each CDR3 is given with its conserved first and last residue. Part of the rows lack a size; the others show once, few, many or a class for expanded clones.

TRBV9,TRBJ2-3,NA,CASSTTRDTQYF
TRBV13,TRBJ1-2,NA,CASSPKQGAHPGYTF
TRBV5-1,TRBJ2-2,NA,CASSLGNEGELFF
TRBV2,TRBJ2-3,NA,CASSASPGGTDTQYF
TRBV7-6,TRBJ2-3,NA,CASGRHLSTDTQYF
TRBV6-6,TRBJ1-1,NA,CASRLGGHDTEAFF
TRBV7-9,TRBJ2-5,NA,CASSLALYGAQETQYF
TRBV15,TRBJ2-3,NA,CATSSIWRGSTDTQYF
TRBV30,TRBJ1-3,NA,CAWSPSWDQQGIPGNTIYF
TRBV6-5,TRBJ2-3,NA,CAVGGESQYF
TRBV28,TRBJ1-2,NA,CASRIDSAYGYTF
TRBV28,TRBJ2-7,once,CASSLLGGAKVSKQYF
TRBV19,TRBJ2-7,NA,CASRTTLGQGTDEQYF
TRBV28,TRBJ1-2,NA,CASQQFYGYTF
TRBV6-5,TRBJ2-5,NA,CASSYSTSVQTQYF
TRBV11-3,TRBJ1-1,NA,CASSLQGQGQTEAFF
TRBV2,TRBJ2-1,NA,CASSGSGGNQGEQFF
TRBV30,TRBJ1-6,NA,CAWGPPGFGDSPLHF
TRBV4-1,TRBJ2-1,NA,CASSQGLAGGLGEQFF
TRBV28,TRBJ1-4,once,CASRPPGQGEKLFF
TRBV4-1,TRBJ1-1,NA,CASSQGPMNTEAFF
TRBV6-1,TRBJ2-2,NA,CASSEVQGRGTGELFF
TRBV13,TRBJ2-7,NA,CASSIRGLEQYF
TRBV7-6,TRBJ2-3,NA,CASSLDGLSHSTQYF
TRBV5-1,TRBJ2-7,NA,CASSGGQAQYYEQYF
TRBV30,TRBJ1-3,NA,CAWSGGVTGNTIYF
TRBV12-3/TRBV12-4,TRBJ2-7,NA,CASSLAGGDEQYF
TRBV7-2,TRBJ1-2,NA,CASSLAGNGYTF
TRBV5-5,TRBJ2-7,few,CASSIGLADEYF
TRBV7-6,TRBJ1-6,NA,CASSLGQTSPLHF
TRBV5-1,TRBJ2-1,NA,CASSLTSGMGEQFF
TRBV6-1,TRBJ1-6,few,CASSEDRESSPLHF
TRBV3-1/TRBV3-2,TRBJ1-4,few,CASSQIGDEKLFF
TRBV4-3,TRBJ1-1,NA,CASSPSRSGVLNTEAFF
TRBV5-1,TRBJ2-3,once,CASSTSKSGFEDTQYF
TRBV28,TRBJ2-1,NA,CASSPSLAGYNEQFF
TRBV5-4,TRBJ1-1,NA,CASSRTGVTEAFF
TRBV18,TRBJ2-7,few,CASSPDDRSYEQYF
TRBV7-3,TRBJ1-1,NA,CASSLEGWGNTEAFF
TRBV4-3,TRBJ1-4,NA,CASSQSRGAEKLFF
TRBV4-2,TRBJ1-4,few,CASSQGAVVNEKLFF